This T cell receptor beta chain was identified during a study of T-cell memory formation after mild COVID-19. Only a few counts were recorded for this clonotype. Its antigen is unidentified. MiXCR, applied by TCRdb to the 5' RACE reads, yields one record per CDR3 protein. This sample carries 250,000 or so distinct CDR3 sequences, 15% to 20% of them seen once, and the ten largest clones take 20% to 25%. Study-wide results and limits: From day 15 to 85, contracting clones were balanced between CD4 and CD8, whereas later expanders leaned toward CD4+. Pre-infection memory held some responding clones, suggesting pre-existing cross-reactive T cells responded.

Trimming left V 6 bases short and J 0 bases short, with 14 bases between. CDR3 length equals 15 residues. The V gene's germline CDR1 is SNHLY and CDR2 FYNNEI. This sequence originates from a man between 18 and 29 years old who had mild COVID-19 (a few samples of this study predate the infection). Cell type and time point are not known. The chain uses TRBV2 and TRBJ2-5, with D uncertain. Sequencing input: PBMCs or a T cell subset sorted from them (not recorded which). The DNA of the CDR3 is TGTGCCAGCAGGGGAAAGAGCAGGTACCAAGAGACCCAGTACTTC. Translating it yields CASRGKSRYQETQYF. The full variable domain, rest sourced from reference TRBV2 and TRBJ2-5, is EPEVTQTPSHQVTQMGQEVILRCVPISNHLYFYWYRQILGQKVEFLVSFYNNEISEKSEIFDDQFSVERPDGSNFTLKIRSTKLEDSAMYFCASRGKSRYQETQYFGPGTRLLVL.